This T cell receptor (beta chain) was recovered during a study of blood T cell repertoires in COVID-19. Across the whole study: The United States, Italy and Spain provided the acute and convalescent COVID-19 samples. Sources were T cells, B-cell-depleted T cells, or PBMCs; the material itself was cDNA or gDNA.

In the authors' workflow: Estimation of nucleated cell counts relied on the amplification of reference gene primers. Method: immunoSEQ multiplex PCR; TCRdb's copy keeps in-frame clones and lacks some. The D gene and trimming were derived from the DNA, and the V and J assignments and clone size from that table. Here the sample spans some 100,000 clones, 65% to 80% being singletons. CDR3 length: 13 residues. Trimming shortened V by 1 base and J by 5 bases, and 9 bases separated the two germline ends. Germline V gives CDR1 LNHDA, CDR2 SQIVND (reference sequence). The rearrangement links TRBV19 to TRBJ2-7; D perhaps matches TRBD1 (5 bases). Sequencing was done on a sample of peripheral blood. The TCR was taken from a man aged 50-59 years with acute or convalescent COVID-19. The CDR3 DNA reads TGTGCCAGTAGTATAGCAGGGAATAACGAGCAGTACTTC. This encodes CASSIAGNNEQYF.